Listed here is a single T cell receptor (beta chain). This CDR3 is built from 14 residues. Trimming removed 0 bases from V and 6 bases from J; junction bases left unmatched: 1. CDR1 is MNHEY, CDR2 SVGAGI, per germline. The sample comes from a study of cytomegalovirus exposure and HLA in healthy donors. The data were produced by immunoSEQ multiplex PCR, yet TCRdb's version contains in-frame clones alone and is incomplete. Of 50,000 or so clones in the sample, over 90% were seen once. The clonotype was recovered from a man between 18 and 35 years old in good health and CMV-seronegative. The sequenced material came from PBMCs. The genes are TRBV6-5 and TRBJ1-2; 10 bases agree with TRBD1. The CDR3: CASSYSTGGNGYTF. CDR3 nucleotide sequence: TGTGCCAGCAGTTACTCGACAGGGGGCAATGGCTACACCTTC.